Below are 21 T cell receptor beta chains sequenced from a single sample in a study of T-cell reconstitution after alpha-beta-depleted transplantation in children (dated by TCRdb to about 2016). The library was made by PCR. The sequencing machine was an Illumina HiSeq 2500. TCR libraries were prepared with molecular barcoding, using unique molecular identifiers to normalize TCRbeta repertoire quantification. TCRdb reprocessing: public reads trimmed at Q25 with fastp, clones called with MiXCR, in-frame beta chains kept. Entries are consolidated by CDR3 protein sequence, retaining the most common genes and DNA. The sample records around 100,000 distinct CDR3 sequences, 6% of which are singletons. The ten largest account for 6.1% of the sample. The time point label on this specimen signifies: day 60 (about 2 months) after transplantation. According to the study, the label for this sample's treatment or condition signals: allogeneic hematopoietic cell transplantation with graft depleted of TCRalphabeta T cells and CD19 B cells.

The material was PBMCs, mostly from graft donor cells, obtained 60 days after TCRalphabeta/CD19-depleted stem cell transplant. These receptors were collected from a female patient aged 2-15 years who had a stem cell transplant for Fanconi anemia, so the T cells may come from the graft donor.

This clonotype has a count of ten or more. This chain connects TRBV7-8 to TRBJ2-3, with TRBD1 matching 7 bases. After removal of 0 bases from V and 1 base from J, the junction contained 7 bases not matched to a gene. The CDR3 is 17 amino acids. In germline, CDR1 is SGHVS, CDR2 FQNEAQ. CDR3 bases: TGTGCCAGCAGCTTAGCGGGGACCCAGGGGGGCACAGATACGCAGTATTTT. Encoded protein: CASSLAGTQGGTDTQYF. The complete variable domain, with remaining parts taken from reference TRBV7-8 and TRBJ2-3, reads GAGVSQSPRYKVAKRGQDVALRCDPISGHVSLFWYQQALGQGPEFLTYFQNEAQLDKSGLPSDRFFAERPEGSVSTLKIQRTQQEDSAVYLCASSLAGTQGGTDTQYFGPGTRLTVL.

Many counts were recorded for this clonotype. This chain links TRBV19 with TRBJ2-1, with D unresolved. This CDR3 is built from 15 residues. Germline assignment: CDR1 LNHDA and CDR2 SQIVND (reference sequence). Trimming stripped 6 bases from V and 3 bases from J, with 15 bases between. Here the CDR3 reads CASSPRPSNYNEQFF. CDR3 sequence (DNA): TGTGCCAGTAGCCCCCGCCCTTCTAACTACAATGAGCAGTTCTTC.

This clonotype occurred many times. The chain couples TRBV12-3 or TRBV12-4 to TRBJ1-1; D may be TRBD1 (5 bases). This CDR3 spans 15 amino acids. Trimming took 2 bases from V and 0 from J, leaving 10 bases between them. CDR3 amino acids: CASSLYGAMNTEAFF. In DNA, the CDR3 is TGTGCCAGCAGTTTATATGGGGCAATGAACACTGAAGCTTTCTTT.

This clonotype has a handful of counts. The V gene is TRBV12-3 or TRBV12-4, the J gene TRBJ2-3; D might be TRBD2 (5 bases). The CDR3 totals 14 residues. Trimming cost V 7 bases and J 5 bases, with 16 bases left between them. The CDR3 sequence is CASKKTLAGDTQYF. In DNA form, the CDR3 reads TGTGCCAGCAAAAAGACCCTGGCGGGAGATACGCAGTATTTT.

This clonotype is classed as medium-sized (0.01 to 0.1%). This chain joins TRBV3-1 and TRBJ2-5; no definite D call. Trimming took 5 bases from V and 5 from J, leaving 12 bases between them. This CDR3 contains 13 residues. Germline V gene sequence: CDR1 LGHDT, CDR2 YNNKEL (reference sequence). The CDR3 coding sequence is TGTGCCAGCAGCTGGGGTTCGTCGGAGACCCAGTACTTC. Its translation is CASSWGSSETQYF.

The J gene is TRBJ1-1, the V gene TRBV5-1; D ambiguous. The CDR3 is 16 residues long. Trimming removed 0 bases at V and 1 base at J, with 13 bases between. The germline gives CDR1 SGHRS, CDR2 YFSETQ. CDR3 protein: CASSLEIPEGNTEAFF. CDR3 DNA sequence: TGCGCCAGCAGCTTGGAGATTCCCGAGGGGAACACTGAAGCTTTCTTT.

This clonotype was found a few times. CDR3 residues: CASSADRQETQYF. CDR3 nucleotides: TGTGCCAGCAGTGCGGACAGGCAGGAGACCCAGTACTTC. V is TRBV28 and J is TRBJ2-5, with TRBD1 identical over 7 bases. Trimming at V came to 5 bases and at J to 5 bases, leaving 5 bases not matched to a gene. This CDR3 spans 13 amino acids. Germline V gene lookup returns CDR1 MDHEN and CDR2 SYDVKM.

The sample holds many counts of this clonotype. The gene calls are TRBV7-3 and TRBJ1-1, with unresolved D. V lost 1 base and J 3 bases, leaving 12 bases between the germline ends. The germline CDR1 and CDR2 sequences are SGHTA and FQGTGA. The CDR3 runs 15 residues. The CDR3 loop reads CASSLNGGRHTEAFF. The CDR3 DNA reads as TGTGCCAGCAGCTTAAATGGTGGGAGACACACTGAAGCTTTCTTT.

Remarks on this clonotype: This could be a read error, since a much larger clone is one nucleotide away. V and J are TRBV29-1 and TRBJ2-3; 7 positions agree with TRBD2. V gave up 3 bases and J gave up 2 bases; unmatched junction bases: 8. CDR1 is SQVTM, CDR2 ANQGSEA, per germline. The CDR3 extends over 15 amino acids. CDR3 protein: CSVESGAGLTDTQYF. The CDR3 DNA reads TGCAGCGTTGAGAGCGGAGCGGGACTCACAGATACGCAGTATTTT.

This clonotype was observed many times. The chain joins TRBV18 to TRBJ2-3; D not resolved. Germline values: CDR1 KGHSH, CDR2 LQKENI. The ends were cut back, 0 bases at V and 13 bases at J, with 14 bases in the middle. CDR3 length: 13 residues. CDR3 loop: CASSPPGVHSKYF. For the CDR3, the DNA is TGTGCCAGCTCACCACCGGGTGTCCACTCGAAGTATTTT. The whole variable domain, remainder taken from reference TRBV18 and TRBJ2-3, is NAGVMQNPRHLVRRRGQEARLRCSPMKGHSHVYWYRQLPEEGLKFMVYLQKENIIDESGMPKERFSAEFPKEGPSILRIQQVVRGDSAAYFCASSPPGVHSKYFGPGTRLTVL.

This clonotype occurred many times. The chain couples TRBV7-2 to TRBJ2-1; possible D gene TRBD2, 5 bases. CDR3 length equals 15 residues. V was cut by 5 bases and J by 0 bases, with 11 bases left in between. In germline, CDR1 is SGHTA, CDR2 FQGNSA. The CDR3 DNA reads as TGTGCCAGCAGCCCATTAGCGCGCTCCTACAATGAGCAGTTCTTC. This encodes CASSPLARSYNEQFF.

This clonotype was picked up many times. V gene TRBV5-1 combines with J gene TRBJ2-1, with 14 bases fitting TRBD2. This CDR3 is 16 amino acids long. Germline V gene lookup returns CDR1 SGHRS and CDR2 YFSETQ. J lost 4 bases, V lost 4 bases, and 4 bases had no gene match. The DNA of the CDR3 is TGCGCCAGCAGCACCGGGACTAGCGGGAGTTACAATGAGCAGTTCTTC. Encoded protein: CASSTGTSGSYNEQFF.

This clonotype was detected only a few times. The chain employs TRBV5-1 and TRBJ2-5; no clear D. The CDR3 has 13 amino acids. V lost 3 bases, J lost 0 bases, and 6 bases lay in between. The germline gives CDR1 SGHRS, CDR2 YFSETQ. The chain's CDR3 is CASSWGYQETQYF. DNA for the CDR3: TGCGCCAGCAGCTGGGGATACCAAGAGACCCAGTACTTC.

This chain uses TRBV7-3 with TRBJ2-1, with D possibly matching TRBD2 (7 bases). In germline, CDR1 is SGHTA, CDR2 FQGTGA. The CDR3 has 16 residues. Deletions cut 5 bases from V and 4 bases from J, with 18 bases between. The CDR3 DNA sequence: TGTGCCAGCAGCCGGCGATGGGGGGGCTCTTACAATGAGCAGTTCTTC. It yields the protein CASSRRWGGSYNEQFF.

V gene TRBV6-5 combines with J gene TRBJ2-7; the D is unclear. Germline CDR1 reads MNHEY; CDR2 reads SVGAGI. CDR3 length: 11 residues. V was shortened by 5 bases and J by 6 bases, with 8 bases between the two germline ends. DNA of the CDR3: TGTGCCAGCAGTCAGAACTCCGAGCAGTACTTC. Translating it yields CASSQNSEQYF.

This clonotype was seen at least ten times. The rearrangement links TRBV5-1 to TRBJ2-4; 8 bases are a match to TRBD2. The V segment lost 1 base and the J segment 0 bases; nucleotides outside the gene matches: 6. The CDR3 is 17 residues long. Germline V gene sequence: CDR1 SGHRS, CDR2 YFSETQ. The CDR3 nucleotides are TGCGCCAGCAGCTTGCCCGCTAGCGGGCTAGCCAAAAACATTCAGTACTTC. This gives the protein CASSLPASGLAKNIQYF.

This clonotype was observed at least ten times. The chain joins TRBV20-1 to TRBJ2-7; unclear D gene. V was clipped by 2 bases and J by 4 bases, with 3 bases between them. CDR3 length: 10 residues. The germline gives CDR1 DFQATT, CDR2 SNEGSKA (reference sequence). CDR3 bases: TGCAGTGCTAGACAGTACGAGCAGTACTTC. Translating gives CSARQYEQYF.

Only a few counts were recorded for this clonotype. The gene calls are TRBV5-5 and TRBJ1-5, with D uncertain. V was pared by 0 bases and J by 7 bases, with 8 bases between. CDR3 length: 13 residues. Per germline, CDR1 SGHKS and CDR2 YYEKEE (reference sequence). CDR3 protein: CASSLGTIQPQHF. The CDR3 DNA is TGTGCCAGCAGCTTGGGGACGATCCAGCCCCAGCATTTT.

This clonotype was counted at least ten times. J is TRBJ2-7 and V is TRBV28; D unresolved. CDR1 and CDR2 from the germline V gene are MDHEN and SYDVKM. Trimming removed 4 bases from V and 8 bases from J, with 12 bases in between. The CDR3 sequence is 12 residues long. The CDR3 loop reads CASSSQHEKQYF. DNA for the CDR3: TGTGCCAGCAGTTCCCAGCACGAGAAGCAGTACTTC.

This clonotype was seen many times. The chain uses TRBV28 and TRBJ2-7; 12 bases map to TRBD2. The junction had 5 bases not matched to a gene; V was cut back by 5 bases and J by 6 bases. This CDR3 spans 14 amino acids. Looked up from germline, CDR1 is MDHEN and CDR2 is SYDVKM. CDR3 in amino acids: CASSLRTSGTEQYF. The CDR3 DNA is TGTGCCAGCAGTCTAAGGACTAGCGGGACCGAGCAGTACTTC.

This clonotype is medium-sized within its sample. This chain links TRBV30 with TRBJ2-1; 7 nucleotides align to TRBD2. CDR1 is GTSNPN and CDR2 is SVGIG in the germline V gene (reference sequence). V lost 4 bases to trimming and J lost 1 base; unmatched junction nucleotides: 10. This CDR3 has 16 residues. The CDR3, as DNA: TGTGCCTGGAATTTGGGGCTAGCGGTTTCCTACAATGAGCAGTTCTTC. It translates to CAWNLGLAVSYNEQFF.